The rows below give T cell receptor beta chains drawn from one sample of a study of cytomegalovirus exposure and HLA in healthy donors. Method: immunoSEQ multiplex PCR; TCRdb's copy keeps in-frame clones and lacks some. The sample has more than 95,000 clones, and its top ten clones hold less than 4.5%. The source material was PBMCs. The receptor source for this set is a man aged 35-49 years in good health and CMV-seronegative. Both conserved end residues are part of each CDR3.

TRBJ2-7 | TRBV15 | CATSGATEQYF
TRBJ1-1 | TRBV18 | CASSKKQGTEAFF
TRBJ2-7 | TRBV6-5 | CASTLTSGGGYEQYF
TRBJ2-7 | TRBV10-3 | CAISESGVASGEQYF
TRBJ2-5 | TRBV7-2 | CASSGIISETQYF
TRBJ1-5 | TRBV6-5 | CASSSGRSQPQHF
TRBJ2-5 | TRBV7-9 | CASSPRGGKETQYF
TRBJ2-1 | TRBV7-9 | CASSLLWLAGGRVDEQFF
TRBJ2-7 | TRBV6-5 | CASGQGPYEQYF
TRBJ2-7 | TRBV15 | CATSRDDRGVYEQYF
TRBJ1-2 | TRBV2 | CASSEGQGYGYTF
TRBJ2-7 | TRBV10-3 | CAISEENRPPYEQYF
TRBJ1-5 | TRBV19 | CASSISILRGLGNQPQHF
TRBJ2-3 | TRBV28 | CASSLTGDTQYF
TRBJ1-5 | TRBV5-6 | CASSLADRGNQPQHF
TRBJ1-5 | TRBV4-3 | CASSQDWSQPQHF
TRBJ2-2 | TRBV19 | CASSNGHYTGELFF
TRBJ2-7 | TRBV18 | CASSPVAGYTSETYEQYF
TRBJ2-1 | TRBV19 | CASSRTATEQFF
TRBJ1-2 | TRBV6-5 | CASSYSRTGGYGYTF
TRBJ1-2 | TRBV6-6 | CASREDTLVYGYTF
TRBJ2-7 | TRBV5-1 | CASSLGTSGLTEQYF
TRBJ1-5 | TRBV15 | CATRGTGGGQPQHF
TRBJ1-5 | TRBV19 | CASSIRQPQGNQPQHF
TRBJ2-2 | TRBV2 | CASSLRGRRNTGELFF
TRBJ2-7 | TRBV6-5 | CASSLTTSGRGDEQYF
TRBJ2-2 | TRBV5-4 | CASSLVGGVVAGELFF
TRBJ1-2 | TRBV19 | CASSIDLGRSYGYTF
TRBJ1-1 | TRBV7-2 | CASRRGGNTEAFF
TRBJ1-3 | TRBV27 | CASSPLGGRGGNTIYF
- | TRBV11-2 | CASSLIRTGSYEQYF
TRBJ2-2 | TRBV5-1 | CASSLVAGAAGTGELFF
TRBJ1-5 | TRBV21-1 | CASSKGTGRGNQPQHF
TRBJ2-1 | TRBV13 | CASSSGQGTYNEQFF
TRBJ1-2 | TRBV11-2 | CASSLEDYAAHGYTF
TRBJ2-3 | TRBV30 | CAWARTSGVDTQYF
TRBJ1-5 | TRBV7-2 | CASSLNRLSNQPQHF
TRBJ1-4 | TRBV28 | CASSSPGEPNEKLFF
TRBJ1-6 | TRBV6-5 | CAANRGRNSPLHF
TRBJ1-2 | TRBV6-5 | CASSDRDSYGYTF